The source of this T cell receptor beta chain is a study of T cells in Graves' hyperthyroidism and ophthalmopathy. It was RNA transcripts that yielded the amplified TCR beta CDR3 regions. During a first-round RT-PCR of the TCR CDR3, the HTBI primer set was used. TCRdb ran MiXCR on the multiplex PCR reads and lists one entry per CDR3 protein. The sample holds around 240,000 distinct CDR3 sequences, 13% to 15% seen once. About 10 ml of fresh peripheral blood supplied the PBMCs. The CDR3 runs to 14 residues. Germline-derived CDR1 and CDR2 are MNHEY and SVGEGT. V dropped 6 bases and J dropped 4; count of bases not matched to a gene: 5. This clonotype has just a few counts.

The specimen sequenced was blood. This TCR came from a woman between 40 and 55 years old with Graves' hyperthyroidism that later progressed to Graves' ophthalmopathy. The rearrangement uses TRBV6-2 or TRBV6-3 and TRBJ2-2, with TRBD2 matching 7 bases. The CDR3 protein is CASRWGGSTGELFF. Written as DNA, the CDR3 is TGTGCCAGCAGGTGGGGGGGGAGCACCGGGGAGCTGTTTTTT.